Presented here are 15 T cell receptor beta chains from one specimen sequenced in a study of shared clonotypes between healthy human individuals. Measured with immunoSEQ multiplex PCR; TCRdb has only the in-frame clones, and not every one. Seen here are 650,000 to 800,000 clones, about two thirds observed once, and the top ten hold approximately 1.7%. Sequenced: memory CD4+ T cells sorted from blood. Subset of the sample: CD45RA-negative fraction. Source of these receptors: a woman aged 30 to 39 in good health.

This clone occurred once. This rearrangement joins TRBV7-3 to TRBJ1-1; D remains unclear. CDR1 and CDR2 from the germline V gene are SGHTA and FQGTGA. V lost 3 bases to trimming and J lost 1 base, with 9 bases between them. The CDR3 spans 14 residues. The CDR3 spells CASSFVFGNTEAFF. CDR3 bases: TGTGCCAGCAGCTTCGTTTTCGGGAACACTGAAGCTTTCTTT.

V is TRBV5-6 and J is TRBJ1-2; 10 bases match TRBD1. From germline, CDR1 is SGHDT and CDR2 YYEEEE. Trimming removed 4 bases from V and 3 bases from J; junction bases left unmatched: 6. The CDR3 loop spans 15 amino acids. The CDR3 DNA is TGTGCCAGCAGCGCACCGGGACAGGGGCACTATGGCTACACCTTC. As protein: CASSAPGQGHYGYTF. Combining the CDR3 with reference TRBV5-6 and TRBJ1-2 gives the whole variable domain DAGVTQSPTHLIKTRGQQVTLRCSPKSGHDTVSWYQQALGQGPQFIFQYYEEEERQRGNFPDRFSGHQFPNYSSELNVNALLLGDSALYLCASSAPGQGHYGYTFGSGTRLTVV.

The rearrangement uses TRBV18 and TRBJ2-7; no clear D. The V end was cut by 6 bases, the J end by 2 bases, with 8 bases between. The CDR3 runs 12 residues. Germline lookup yields CDR1 KGHSH and CDR2 LQKENI. The CDR3 DNA follows: TGTGCCAGCTCGGGCGAGACCTACGAGCAGTACTTC. It is translated as CASSGETYEQYF.

In this sample, this clone turned up a few times. V gene TRBV5-1 combines with J gene TRBJ2-7; perhaps D is TRBD1 or TRBD2 (6 bases each). CDR1 and CDR2 (germline): SGHRS, YFSETQ. The V and J ends lost 6 bases and 0 bases respectively, with 13 bases between them. There are 14 residues in the CDR3. CDR3 coding DNA: TGCGCCAGCAAACGCGGGGACAACTCCTACGAGCAGTACTTC. This codes for CASKRGDNSYEQYF.

Comment on this clone: Other DNA sequences in this sample translate to the same CDR3. The CDR3 reads CASRRLDNEQFF. CDR3 sequence (DNA): TGTGCCAGCAGACGCCTTGACAATGAGCAGTTCTTC. V gene TRBV28 combines with J gene TRBJ2-1, with D hard to call. Trimming removed 6 bases from V and 5 bases from J, with 8 bases in between. There are 12 residues in the CDR3. Germline V gene data show CDR1 as MDHEN and CDR2 as SYDVKM. The full variable domain, rest sourced from reference TRBV28 and TRBJ2-1, is DVKVTQSSRYLVKRTGEKVFLECVQDMDHENMFWYRQDPGLGLRLIYFSYDVKMKEKGDIPEGYSVSREKKERFSLILESASTNQTSMYLCASRRLDNEQFFGPGTRLTVL.

The chain couples TRBV29-1 to TRBJ1-1; no reliable D call. The CDR3 extends over 12 amino acids. CDR1 and CDR2 (germline): SQVTM, ANQGSEA. The ends were cut back, 3 bases at V and 10 bases at J, with 15 bases in the middle. CDR3: CSVDRPEKGAFF. Here the CDR3 DNA reads TGCAGCGTTGATCGTCCAGAGAAGGGAGCTTTCTTT.

The chain joins TRBV27 to TRBJ1-2; TRBD1 matches at 7 bases. With 3 bases clipped from V and 4 bases from J, the junction kept 8 bases outside the gene matches. Germline V gene data show CDR1 as MNHEY and CDR2 as SMNVEV (reference sequence). This CDR3 contains 15 residues. CDR3 amino acids: CASSFVAGGVYGYTF. The DNA of the CDR3 is TGTGCCAGCAGTTTCGTCGCAGGGGGGGTCTATGGCTACACCTTC.

V gene TRBV29-1 combines with J gene TRBJ2-3, with 10 bases fitting TRBD1. J gave up 8 bases and V 7 bases, and 12 bases lay outside the gene matches. This CDR3 is 14 amino acids long. Germline lookup yields CDR1 SQVTM and CDR2 ANQGSEA. The CDR3 nucleotides are TGCAGCGCAATACCGGGACAGGGGAGATTTACGCAGTATTTT. This codes for CSAIPGQGRFTQYF.

At least ten counts were recorded for this clone. The chain links TRBV5-1 to TRBJ2-5, with TRBD2 as a possible D gene (5 bases). V lost 3 bases, J lost 2 bases, and 11 bases lay in between. This CDR3 spans 14 amino acids. Germline CDR1 is SGHRS and CDR2 is YFSETQ. CDR3 DNA sequence: TGCGCCAGCAGCTCCGAACCGGGGCAAGAGACCCAGTACTTC. It encodes CASSSEPGQETQYF. The whole variable domain, remainder taken from reference TRBV5-1 and TRBJ2-5, is KAGVTQTPRYLIKTRGQQVTLSCSPISGHRSVSWYQQTPGQGLQFLFEYFSETQRNKGNFPGRFSGRQFSNSRSEMNVSTLELGDSALYLCASSSEPGQETQYFGPGTRLLVL.

The rearrangement uses TRBV18 and TRBJ2-7; 7 bases agree with TRBD2. Germline trimming cut 5 bases from V and 5 bases from J; bases unmatched to any gene: 3. This CDR3 contains 12 residues. Per the germline V gene, CDR1 is KGHSH and CDR2 is LQKENI. For the CDR3, the DNA is TGTGCCAGCTCATCCGGGACTAACGAGCAGTACTTC. Protein sequence: CASSSGTNEQYF.

This chain links TRBV7-2 with TRBJ1-3; D ambiguous. The CDR3 spans 16 residues. Germline V gene data show CDR1 as SGHTA and CDR2 as FQGNSA. Trimming removed 3 bases at V and 0 bases at J, with 12 bases between. CDR3 DNA sequence: TGTGCCAGCAGCTTTATGGGCAGCGCCTCTGGAAACACCATATATTTT. Its protein product is CASSFMGSASGNTIYF. Combining the CDR3 with reference TRBV7-2 and TRBJ1-3 gives the whole variable domain GAGVSQSPSNKVTEKGKDVELRCDPISGHTALYWYRQSLGQGLEFLIYFQGNSAPDKSGLPSDRFSAERTGGSVSTLTIQRTQQEDSAVYLCASSFMGSASGNTIYFGEGSWLTVV.

This chain joins TRBV29-1 and TRBJ1-2; D is uncertain. The CDR3 loop spans 15 amino acids. Trimming pared 6 bases from V and 6 bases from J, leaving 23 bases between. Per germline, CDR1 SQVTM and CDR2 ANQGSEA. CDR3 residues: CSVETDTLTYHGYTF. CDR3 in DNA: TGCAGCGTAGAAACCGACACCCTAACATATCATGGCTACACCTTC.

The genes are TRBV6-1 and TRBJ1-1, with D tentatively TRBD1 (5 bases). This CDR3 contains 14 residues. Looked up from germline, CDR1 is MNHNS and CDR2 is SASEGT. V gave up 6 bases and J gave up 4 bases, with 15 bases separating them. The CDR3 bases are TGTGCCAGCAGATTGGGACCCTTGGGCACTGAAGCTTTCTTT. This codes for CASRLGPLGTEAFF.

This chain joins TRBV6-6 and TRBJ2-7; D ambiguous. CDR1 and CDR2 (germline): MNHNY, SVGAGI (reference sequence). The V and J ends lost 1 base and 3 bases respectively, with 13 bases between them. This CDR3 is 15 amino acids long. The DNA of the CDR3 is TGTGCCAGCAGTTACTTTGGGTCGGATTACTACGAGCAGTACTTC. Protein product: CASSYFGSDYYEQYF.

This clone was recorded only once. This chain links TRBV28 with TRBJ2-7; D remains unclear. Trimming pared 4 bases from V and 2 bases from J, leaving 3 bases between. The CDR3 consists of 11 residues. The V gene's germline CDR1 is MDHEN and CDR2 SYDVKM. The CDR3 nucleotides are TGTGCCAGCAGTTACGCCTACGAGCAGTACTTC. Amino acid sequence: CASSYAYEQYF.